Below, 2 T cell receptor beta chains from the same sample are listed, as sequenced in a study of immune evolution from preneoplasia to lung adenocarcinoma. Produced via immunoSEQ multiplex PCR; TCRdb's table is partial and in-frame only. The data show fewer than 5,000 clones, more than 65% seen once. Sequencing was done on a sample of FFPE invasive lung adenocarcinoma tissue. Source of these receptors: a middle-aged person with lung adenocarcinoma. Some clones in this sample may be carry-over from other donors' samples.

The chain couples TRBV7-9 to TRBJ1-1; D call uncertain. This CDR3 spans 13 amino acids. The germline V gene has CDR1 SEHNR and CDR2 FQNEAQ (reference sequence). V was pared by 1 base and J by 2 bases, with 5 bases between. In DNA, the CDR3 is TGTGCCAGCAGCTTAGGGACCAACACTGAAGCTTTCTTT. Translated, it gives CASSLGTNTEAFF. Combining the CDR3 with reference TRBV7-9 and TRBJ1-1 gives the whole variable domain DTGVSQNPRHKITKRGQNVTFRCDPISEHNRLYWYRQTLGQGPEFLTYFQNEAQLEKSRLLSDRFSAERPKGSFSTLEIQRTEQGDSAMYLCASSLGTNTEAFFGQGTRLTVV.

This clone was picked up one time. The chain combines TRBV28 with TRBJ1-4; D remains unclear. The CDR3 runs to 12 residues. Per germline, CDR1 MDHEN and CDR2 SYDVKM. V lost 6 bases, J lost 10 bases, and 12 bases lay in between. In DNA form, the CDR3 reads TGTGCCAGCAGCCCACCGCGGGGAAAACTGTTTTTT. It yields the protein CASSPPRGKLFF.